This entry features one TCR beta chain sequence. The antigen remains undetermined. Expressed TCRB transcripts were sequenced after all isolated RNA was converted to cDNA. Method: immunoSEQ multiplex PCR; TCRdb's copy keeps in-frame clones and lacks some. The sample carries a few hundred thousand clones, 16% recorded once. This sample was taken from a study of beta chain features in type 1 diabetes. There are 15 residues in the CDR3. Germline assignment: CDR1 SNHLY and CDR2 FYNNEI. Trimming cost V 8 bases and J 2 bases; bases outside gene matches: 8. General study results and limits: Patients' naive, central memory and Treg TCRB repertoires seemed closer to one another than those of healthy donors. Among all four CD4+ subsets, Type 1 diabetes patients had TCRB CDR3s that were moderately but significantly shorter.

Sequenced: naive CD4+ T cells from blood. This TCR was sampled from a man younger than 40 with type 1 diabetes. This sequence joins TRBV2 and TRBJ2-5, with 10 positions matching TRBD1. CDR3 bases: TGTGCCAGCGTCCAGGGGGACAGGGGTCAAGAGACCCAGTACTTC. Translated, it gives CASVQGDRGQETQYF.